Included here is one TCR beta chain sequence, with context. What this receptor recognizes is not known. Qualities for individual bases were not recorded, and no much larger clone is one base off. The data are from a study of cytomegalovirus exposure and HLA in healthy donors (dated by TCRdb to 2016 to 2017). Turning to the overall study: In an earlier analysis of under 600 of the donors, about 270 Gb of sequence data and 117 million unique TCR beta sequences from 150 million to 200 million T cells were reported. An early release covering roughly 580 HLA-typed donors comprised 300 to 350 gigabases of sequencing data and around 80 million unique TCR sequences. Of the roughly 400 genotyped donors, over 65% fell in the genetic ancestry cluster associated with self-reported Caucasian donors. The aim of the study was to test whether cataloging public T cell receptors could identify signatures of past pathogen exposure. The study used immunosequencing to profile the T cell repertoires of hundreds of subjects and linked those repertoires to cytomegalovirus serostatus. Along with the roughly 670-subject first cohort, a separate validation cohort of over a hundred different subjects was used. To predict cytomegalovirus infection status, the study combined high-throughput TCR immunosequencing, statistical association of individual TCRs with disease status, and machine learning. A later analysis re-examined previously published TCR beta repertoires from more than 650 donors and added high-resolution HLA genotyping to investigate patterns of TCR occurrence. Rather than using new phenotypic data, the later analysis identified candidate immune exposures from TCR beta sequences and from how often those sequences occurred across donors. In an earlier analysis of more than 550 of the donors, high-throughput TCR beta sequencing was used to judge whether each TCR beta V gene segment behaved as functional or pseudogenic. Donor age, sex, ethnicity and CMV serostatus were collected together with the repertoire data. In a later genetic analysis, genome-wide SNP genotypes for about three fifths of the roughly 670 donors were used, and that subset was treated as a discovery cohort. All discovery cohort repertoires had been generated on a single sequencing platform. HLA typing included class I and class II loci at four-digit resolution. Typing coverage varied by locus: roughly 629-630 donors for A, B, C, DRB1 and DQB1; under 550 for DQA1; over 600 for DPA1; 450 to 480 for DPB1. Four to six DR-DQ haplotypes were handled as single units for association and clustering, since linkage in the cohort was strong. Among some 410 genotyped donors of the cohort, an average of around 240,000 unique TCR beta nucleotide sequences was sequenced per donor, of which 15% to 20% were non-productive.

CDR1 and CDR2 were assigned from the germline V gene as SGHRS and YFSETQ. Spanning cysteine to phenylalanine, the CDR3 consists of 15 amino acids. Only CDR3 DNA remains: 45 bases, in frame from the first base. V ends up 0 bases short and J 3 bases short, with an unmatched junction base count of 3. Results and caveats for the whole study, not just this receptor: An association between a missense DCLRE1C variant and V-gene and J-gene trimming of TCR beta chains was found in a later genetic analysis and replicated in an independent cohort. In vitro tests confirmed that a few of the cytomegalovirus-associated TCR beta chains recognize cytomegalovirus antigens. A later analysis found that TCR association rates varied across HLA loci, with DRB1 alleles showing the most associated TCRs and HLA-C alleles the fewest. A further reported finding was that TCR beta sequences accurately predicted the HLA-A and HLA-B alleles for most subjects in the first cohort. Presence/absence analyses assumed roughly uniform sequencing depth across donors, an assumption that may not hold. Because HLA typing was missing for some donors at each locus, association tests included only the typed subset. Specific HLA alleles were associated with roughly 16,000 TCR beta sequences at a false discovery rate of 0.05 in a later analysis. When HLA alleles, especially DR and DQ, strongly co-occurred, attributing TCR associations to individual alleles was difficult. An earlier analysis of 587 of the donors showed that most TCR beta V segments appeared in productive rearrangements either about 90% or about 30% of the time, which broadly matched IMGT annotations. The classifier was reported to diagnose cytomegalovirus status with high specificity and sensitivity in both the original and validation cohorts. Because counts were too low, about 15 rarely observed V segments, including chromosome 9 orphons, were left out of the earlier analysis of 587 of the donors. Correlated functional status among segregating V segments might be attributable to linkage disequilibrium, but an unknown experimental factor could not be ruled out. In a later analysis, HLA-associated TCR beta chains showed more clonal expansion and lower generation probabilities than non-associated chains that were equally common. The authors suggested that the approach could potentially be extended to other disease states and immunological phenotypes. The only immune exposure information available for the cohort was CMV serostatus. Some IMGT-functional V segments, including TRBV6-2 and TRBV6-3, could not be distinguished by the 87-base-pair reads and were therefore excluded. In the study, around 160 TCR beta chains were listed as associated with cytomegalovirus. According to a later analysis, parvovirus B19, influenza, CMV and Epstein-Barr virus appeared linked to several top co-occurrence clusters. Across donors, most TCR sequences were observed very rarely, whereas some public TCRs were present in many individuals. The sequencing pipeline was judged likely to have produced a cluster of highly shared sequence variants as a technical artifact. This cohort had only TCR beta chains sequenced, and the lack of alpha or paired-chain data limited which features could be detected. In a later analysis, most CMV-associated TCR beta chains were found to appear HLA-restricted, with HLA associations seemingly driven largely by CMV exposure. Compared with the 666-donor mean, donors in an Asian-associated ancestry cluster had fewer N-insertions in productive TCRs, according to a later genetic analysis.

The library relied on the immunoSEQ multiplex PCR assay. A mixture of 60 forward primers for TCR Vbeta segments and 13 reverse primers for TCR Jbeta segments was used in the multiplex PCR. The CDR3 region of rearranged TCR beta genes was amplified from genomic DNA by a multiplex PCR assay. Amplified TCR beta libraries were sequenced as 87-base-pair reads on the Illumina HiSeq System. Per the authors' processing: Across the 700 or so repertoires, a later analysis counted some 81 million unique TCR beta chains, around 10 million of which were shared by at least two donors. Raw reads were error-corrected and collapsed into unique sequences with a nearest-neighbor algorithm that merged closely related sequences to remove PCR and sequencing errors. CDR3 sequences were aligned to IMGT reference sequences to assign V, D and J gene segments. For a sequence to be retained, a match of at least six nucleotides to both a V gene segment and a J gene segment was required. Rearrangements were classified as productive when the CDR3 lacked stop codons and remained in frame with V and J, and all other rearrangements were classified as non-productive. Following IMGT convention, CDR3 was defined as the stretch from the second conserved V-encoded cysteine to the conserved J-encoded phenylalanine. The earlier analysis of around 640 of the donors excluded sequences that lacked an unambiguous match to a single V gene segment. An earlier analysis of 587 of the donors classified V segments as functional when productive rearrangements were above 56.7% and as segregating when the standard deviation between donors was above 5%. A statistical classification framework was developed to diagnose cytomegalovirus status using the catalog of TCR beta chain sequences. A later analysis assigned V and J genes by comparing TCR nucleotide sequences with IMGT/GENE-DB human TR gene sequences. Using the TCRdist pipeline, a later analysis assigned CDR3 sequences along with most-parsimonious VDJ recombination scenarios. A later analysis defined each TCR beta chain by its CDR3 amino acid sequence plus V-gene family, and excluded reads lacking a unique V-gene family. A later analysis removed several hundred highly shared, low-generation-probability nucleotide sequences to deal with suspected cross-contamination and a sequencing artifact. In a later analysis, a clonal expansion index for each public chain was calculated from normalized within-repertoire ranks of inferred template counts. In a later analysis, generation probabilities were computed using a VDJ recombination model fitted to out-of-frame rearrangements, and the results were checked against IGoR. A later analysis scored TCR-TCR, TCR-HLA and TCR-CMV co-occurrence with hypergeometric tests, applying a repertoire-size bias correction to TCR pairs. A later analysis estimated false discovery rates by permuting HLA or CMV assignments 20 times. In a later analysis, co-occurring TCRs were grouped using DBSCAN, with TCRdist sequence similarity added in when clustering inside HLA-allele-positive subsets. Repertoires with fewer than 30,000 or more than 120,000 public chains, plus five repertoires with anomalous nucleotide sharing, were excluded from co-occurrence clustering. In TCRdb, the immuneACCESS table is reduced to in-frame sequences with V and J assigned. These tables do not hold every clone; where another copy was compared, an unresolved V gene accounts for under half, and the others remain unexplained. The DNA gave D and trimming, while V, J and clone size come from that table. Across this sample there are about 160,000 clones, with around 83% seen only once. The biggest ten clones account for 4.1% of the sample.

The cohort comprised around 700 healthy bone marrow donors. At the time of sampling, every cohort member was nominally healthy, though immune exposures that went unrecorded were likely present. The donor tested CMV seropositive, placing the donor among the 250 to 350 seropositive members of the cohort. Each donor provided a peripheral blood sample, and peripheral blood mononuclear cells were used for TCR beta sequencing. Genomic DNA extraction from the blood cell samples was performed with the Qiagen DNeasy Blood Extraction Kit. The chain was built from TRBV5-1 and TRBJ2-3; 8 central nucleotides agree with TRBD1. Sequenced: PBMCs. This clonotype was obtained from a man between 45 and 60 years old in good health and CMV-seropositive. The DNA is TGCGCCAGCAGCTTGGCAGGGGGCAGGACAGATACGCAGTATTTT. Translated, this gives CASSLAGGRTDTQYF. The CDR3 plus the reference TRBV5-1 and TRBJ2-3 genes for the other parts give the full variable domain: KAGVTQTPRYLIKTRGQQVTLSCSPISGHRSVSWYQQTPGQGLQFLFEYFSETQRNKGNFPGRFSGRQFSNSRSEMNVSTLELGDSALYLCASSLAGGRTDTQYFGPGTRLTVL.